A single sample is the source of the 15 T cell receptor beta chains below, sequenced in a study of T cell repertoires in cytomegalovirus infection (dated by TCRdb to about 2019). No antigen has been assigned to these receptors. Per the publication, the treatment or condition label means: in vitro stimulation with specific CMV peptide epitopes to enrich CMV-specific T cells. TCRdb names Illumina HiSeq 1500 as the instrument used. TCRdb handled the public reads itself, with Q25 trimming in fastp and clone calling in MiXCR, and kept productive beta chains. Rows merge per CDR3 protein into single entries with the most common DNA and genes. The sample contains hundreds of thousands of distinct CDR3 sequences, roughly 30% of them found a single time. Of the sample, around a sixth falls within the top ten clones. The sequencing used cultured PBMCs, collected from culture after CMV antigen stimulation. Receptors were obtained from a human donor in good health (CMV status not recorded). Some clones in this sample may be carry-over from other donors' samples.

This clonotype was recorded once. The genes are TRBV6-1 and TRBJ2-1; D gene ambiguous. V was clipped by 5 bases and J by 10 bases, with 18 bases between them. Per the germline V gene, CDR1 is MNHNS and CDR2 is SASEGT. The CDR3 has 14 residues. CDR3 amino acids: CASSYRAPGREQFF. CDR3 DNA sequence: TGTGCCAGCAGTTACCGGGCCCCCGGGCGGGAGCAGTTCTTC.

About this clonotype: Germline and junction disagree at one end, which may indicate a read error. This chain uses TRBV2 with TRBJ1-4, with 7 bases lining up with TRBD1. The CDR3 is made up of 14 amino acids. The germline V gene has CDR1 SNHLY and CDR2 FYNNEI. CDR3 residues: CASREGGQNEKLFF. CDR3 in DNA: TGTGCCAGCAGGGAAGGGGGACAGAATGAAAAACTGTTTTTT.

The chain has TRBV20-1 and TRBJ1-1, with a tentative D call TRBD1 (5 bases). V was clipped by 3 bases and J by 1 base, with 9 bases between them. The CDR3 length is 13 residues. Germline V gene lookup returns CDR1 DFQATT and CDR2 SNEGSKA (reference sequence). In DNA form, the CDR3 reads TGCAGTGCTAGTTGGGACCAGAACACTGAAGCTTTCTTT. Amino acids: CSASWDQNTEAFF.

This clonotype is a singleton in its sample. This CDR3 fails to terminate in the conserved phenylalanine or tryptophan, so it likely reflects a read error. The chain carries TRBV7-9 and TRBJ1-1; TRBD1 is a possible D gene (5 bases). Trimming took 5 bases from V and 2 from J, leaving 9 bases between them. CDR1 is SEHNR and CDR2 is FQNEAQ in the germline V gene (reference sequence). The CDR3 has 13 amino acids. CDR3 nucleotide sequence: TGTGCCAGCAGCAAGGACACAAACACTGAAGCTTTCTGT. Encoded protein: CASSKDTNTEAFC.

This clonotype was counted at least ten times. The rearrangement joins TRBV7-2 to TRBJ2-4, with D perhaps TRBD1 or TRBD2 (5 bases each). Trimming stripped 4 bases from V and 5 bases from J, with 12 bases between. Germline CDR1 reads SGHTA; CDR2 reads FQGNSA. The CDR3 covers 14 residues. The CDR3 coding sequence is TGTGCCAGCAGCTCTCCGGGACGGCAAAACATTCAGTACTTC. This translates into CASSSPGRQNIQYF.

The rearrangement uses TRBV10-3 and TRBJ1-5, with D perhaps matching TRBD1 (5 bases). The germline CDR1 and CDR2 sequences are ENHRY and SYGVKD. The V end lost 6 bases, the J end lost 3 bases, and 6 bases lay between the germline ends. The CDR3 loop spans 12 amino acids. CDR3 DNA sequence: TGTGCCATCAGGGGGGACAATCAGCCCCAGCATTTT. Encoded protein: CAIRGDNQPQHF.

Ten or more counts support this clonotype. The rearrangement joins TRBV7-8 to TRBJ2-1; TRBD2 agrees at 7 bases. Germline values: CDR1 SGHVS, CDR2 FQNEAQ. V was clipped by 4 bases and J by 8 bases; unmatched bases: 11. CDR3 length: 15 amino acids. The DNA of the CDR3 is TGTGCCAGCAGCTCCCCGGGGGGATACGGTTATGAGCAGTTCTTC. Its protein is CASSSPGGYGYEQFF. The full variable domain, its missing parts supplied by reference TRBV7-8 and TRBJ2-1, is GAGVSQSPRYKVAKRGQDVALRCDPISGHVSLFWYQQALGQGPEFLTYFQNEAQLDKSGLPSDRFFAERPEGSVSTLKIQRTQQEDSAVYLCASSSPGGYGYEQFFGPGTRLTVL.

The chain uses TRBV6-2 or TRBV6-3 and TRBJ2-1; perhaps TRBD1 as D (6 bases). With 4 bases removed from V and 5 bases from J, the gap between germline ends came to 18 bases. This CDR3 has 16 amino acids. Germline V gives CDR1 MNHEY, CDR2 SVGEGT. CDR3 amino acids: CASSFPYGDTHNEQFF. Written as DNA, the CDR3 is TGTGCCAGCAGTTTCCCATACGGGGACACACACAATGAGCAGTTCTTC.

A few counts support this clonotype. V usage is TRBV27 and J usage is TRBJ2-3; possibly TRBD1 for D (5 bases). The CDR3 consists of 15 residues. Trimming stripped 1 base from V and 2 bases from J, with 10 bases between. Germline V gene lookup returns CDR1 MNHEY and CDR2 SMNVEV (reference sequence). The DNA for the CDR3 is TGTGCCAGCAGTTTATGGGGCAGAGTCACAGATACGCAGTATTTT. Translating it yields CASSLWGRVTDTQYF.

The chain carries TRBV12-3 or TRBV12-4 and TRBJ2-7, with 7 bases fitting TRBD1. After removal of 3 bases from V and 2 bases from J, the junction contained 4 bases not matched to a gene. The CDR3 runs 14 residues. CDR3 coding DNA: TGTGCCAGCAGTTTCGAGACAGGGCCCTACGAGCAGTACTTC. Its protein product is CASSFETGPYEQYF.

This clonotype has a handful of counts. This CDR3 is CASGLKPLGSRLGELFF. In DNA form, the CDR3 reads TGTGCTAGTGGTTTGAAACCTTTAGGATCGAGGTTAGGGGAGCTGTTTTTT. The J gene is TRBJ2-2, the V gene TRBV12-5; D call uncertain. Germline CDR1 LGHNT, CDR2 FRNRAP. The CDR3 spans 17 residues. The ends were cut back, 2 bases at V and 8 bases at J, with 21 bases in the middle.

This clonotype was detected only a few times. The chain is built from TRBV6-2 or TRBV6-3 and TRBJ2-5; 8 bases are a match to TRBD2. V lost 8 bases to trimming and J lost 1 base; unmatched junction nucleotides: 6. The CDR3 is 14 amino acids. Germline lookup yields CDR1 MNHEY and CDR2 SVGEGT. The CDR3 DNA reads TGTGCCAGCCAGCGGGGGACTACCCAAGAGACCCAGTACTTC. It translates to CASQRGTTQETQYF.

This chain joins TRBV6-1 and TRBJ2-5; 11 positions agree with TRBD1. The CDR3 has 17 residues. Germline CDR1 is MNHNS and CDR2 is SASEGT. Trimming removed 6 bases from V and 5 bases from J; junction bases left unmatched: 14. CDR3 loop: CASRTMDRGRKKETQYF. The CDR3 DNA sequence: TGTGCCAGCAGAACCATGGACAGGGGGCGAAAAAAGGAGACCCAGTACTTC.

The chain has TRBV4-1 and TRBJ2-3, with no clear D. Trimming left V 1 base short and J 9 bases short, with 11 bases between. This CDR3 comprises 13 residues. Germline V lookup: CDR1 MGHRA, CDR2 YSYEKL. The CDR3 nucleotides read TGCGCCAGCAGCCAAGTTCACGGAGCAACGCAGTATTTT. It codes for CASSQVHGATQYF.

The chain links TRBV9 to TRBJ2-3; 8 positions agree with TRBD2. Germline CDR1 reads SGDLS; CDR2 reads YYNGEE. The CDR3 consists of 15 residues. V lost 4 bases, J lost 2 bases, and 6 bases stayed unmatched. As DNA, the CDR3 is TGTGCCAGCAGCACCTCTAGCGGGTTCACAGATACGCAGTATTTT. Translated, it gives CASSTSSGFTDTQYF.